This T cell receptor beta chain was profiled in a study of shared clonotypes between healthy human individuals. Every donor was a Caucasian adult from Nashville, Tennessee. TCRdb's table, derived via immunoSEQ multiplex PCR, lists solely in-frame clones and lacks some. The data hold over 2 million clones, with about nine tenths observed a single time. The CDR3 covers 17 residues. The sequence derives from a man aged 18 to 29 in good health. Some clones in this sample may be carry-over from other donors' samples. The sample taken for sequencing was naive CD4+ T cells from PBMCs. Subset reported: CD45RA+ positively selected. This chain links TRBV12-1 with TRBJ2-7; the table assigns TRBD2, which was not confirmed against the DNA. TRBV12-1 corresponds to a pseudogene. The CDR3 DNA reads TGTGCCAGCGGACGGCGCCACGGCACGGGGAGGGGGTACGAGCAGTACTTC. It encodes CASGRRHGTGRGYEQYF.